The source of this TCR beta chain is a study of identical twins. With no exceptions, donors were healthy Caucasians. It was template switching that added a universal primer site, and there were unique molecular identifiers on the cDNA. TCRdb reanalysed the 5' RACE reads using MiXCR and keeps one entry per CDR3 protein. The data show 1.5 million to 2 million distinct CDR3 sequences, roughly 35% seen once. Study-wide findings and caveats: Abundant beta clonotypes from cord blood had fewer insertions, unlike memory repertoires, which showed none. Modeled out-of-frame TCR alpha sharing in monozygotic twins fell below observed levels.

A note on this clonotype: As yet, its antigen is unknown.

The receptor's source is a newborn girl in good health. Material for sequencing was cord blood.

The CDR3 protein is CSASGQGQFNQPQHF. CDR3 coding DNA: TGCAGTGCCTCGGGACAGGGTCAGTTCAATCAGCCCCAGCATTTT. This sequence joins TRBV20-1 and TRBJ1-5; TRBD1 matches 9 bases. With 6 bases clipped from V and 3 bases from J, the junction kept 9 bases outside the gene matches. Germline loops: CDR1 DFQATT, CDR2 SNEGSKA (reference sequence). This CDR3 comprises 15 residues.